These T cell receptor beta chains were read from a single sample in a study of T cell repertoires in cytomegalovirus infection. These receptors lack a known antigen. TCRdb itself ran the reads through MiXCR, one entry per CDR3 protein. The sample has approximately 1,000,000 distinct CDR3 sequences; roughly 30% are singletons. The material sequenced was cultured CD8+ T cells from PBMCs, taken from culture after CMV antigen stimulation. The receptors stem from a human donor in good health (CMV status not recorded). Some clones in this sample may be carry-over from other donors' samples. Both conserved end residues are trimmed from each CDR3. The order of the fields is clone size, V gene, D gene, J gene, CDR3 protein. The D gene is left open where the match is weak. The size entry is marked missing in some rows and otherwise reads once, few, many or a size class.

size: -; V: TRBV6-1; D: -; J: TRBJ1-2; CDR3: ASSEPGGGYGYT
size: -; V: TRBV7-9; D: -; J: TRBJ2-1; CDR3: ASSLRGANMDEQF
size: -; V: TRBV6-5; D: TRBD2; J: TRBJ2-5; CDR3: ASGQRESVRETQY
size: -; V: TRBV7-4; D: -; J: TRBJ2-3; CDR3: ASSASRGGTDTQY
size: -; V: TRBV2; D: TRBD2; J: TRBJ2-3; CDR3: ASSSGGASGTDTQY
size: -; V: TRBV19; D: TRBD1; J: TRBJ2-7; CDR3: ASSRTGGREQY
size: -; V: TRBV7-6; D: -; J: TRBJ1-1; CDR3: ASSLEGPSNTEAF
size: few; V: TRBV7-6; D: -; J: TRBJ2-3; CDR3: ASSSPERGEDTQY
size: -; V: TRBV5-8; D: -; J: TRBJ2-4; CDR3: ASSLEVDRLAKNIQY
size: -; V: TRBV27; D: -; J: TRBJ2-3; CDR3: ASIFPGPAALDTQY
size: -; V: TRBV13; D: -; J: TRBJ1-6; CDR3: ASSSSDPKWGSSYNSPLH
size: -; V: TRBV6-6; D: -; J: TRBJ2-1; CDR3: ASSYAVYNEQF
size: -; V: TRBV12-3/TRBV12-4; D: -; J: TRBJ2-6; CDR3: AIRQVSGANVLT
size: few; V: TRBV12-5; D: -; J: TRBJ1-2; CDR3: ASGFFLRGSFNPNYGYT
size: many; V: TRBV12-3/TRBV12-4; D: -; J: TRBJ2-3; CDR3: ASSFHPLASANTDTQY
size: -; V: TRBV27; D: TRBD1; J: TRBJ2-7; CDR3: ASNNKGTGYEQY
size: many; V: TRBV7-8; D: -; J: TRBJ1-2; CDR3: ASSPTQNYGYT
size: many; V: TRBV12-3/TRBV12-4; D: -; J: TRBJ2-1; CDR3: ASSLGPYYNEQF
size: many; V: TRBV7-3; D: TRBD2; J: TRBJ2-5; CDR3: ASSPPGTSGGVETQY
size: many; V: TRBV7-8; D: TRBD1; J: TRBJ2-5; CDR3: ASRMTGFEETQY
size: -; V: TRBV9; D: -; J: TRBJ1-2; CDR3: ASREDSYGYT
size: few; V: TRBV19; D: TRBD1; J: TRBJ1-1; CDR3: ASNTGAGAF
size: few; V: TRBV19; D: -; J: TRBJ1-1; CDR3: ASSSSGLTNTEAF
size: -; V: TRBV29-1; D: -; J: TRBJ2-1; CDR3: SVGGTLGAYNEQF
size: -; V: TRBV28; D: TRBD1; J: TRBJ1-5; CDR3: ASSSSGTEGQPQH
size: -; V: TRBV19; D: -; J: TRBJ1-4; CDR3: ASSIDFGQNEKLF
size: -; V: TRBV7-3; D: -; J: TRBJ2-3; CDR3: ASSLWGYDADTQY